This is a list of T cell receptor beta chains from one sample in a study of identical twins. Using its own MiXCR run on the 5' RACE reads, TCRdb lists one record per CDR3 protein. The sample lists 500,000 to 650,000 distinct CDR3 sequences; about a fifth were seen once. The data also belong to a second study, concerning yellow fever vaccine responses in identical twins.

Material for sequencing was CD4+ T cells sorted from blood. The receptors here all came from a woman younger than 30 in good health. Both conserved end residues are part of each CDR3. The D gene is left open where the match is weak. Clone size is not always given. Where it is, it says once, few, many or a class for expanded clones.

clone_size	j_call	d_call	v_call	cdr3_nt	cdr3_aa
few	TRBJ1-2	.	TRBV5-1	TGCGCCAGCAGCTTGGAGACAGCGCAACCCTATGGCTACACCTTC	CASSLETAQPYGYTF
few	TRBJ2-5	.	TRBV7-9	TGTGCCAGCAGCTCAGACTCGACAAATCGTGAGACCCAGTACTTC	CASSSDSTNRETQYF
few	TRBJ2-1	.	TRBV28	TGTGCCAGCAGCCCCCAGGAAGATGAGCAGTTCTTC	CASSPQEDEQFF
.	TRBJ2-3	.	TRBV10-3	TGTGCCATCCGTGAGAGGGACACAGATACGCAGTATTTT	CAIRERDTDTQYF
.	TRBJ2-1	TRBD2	TRBV14	TGTGCCAGCAGCCAAGTTGGTAGCGGGAGGGCCGGTGAGCAGTTCTTC	CASSQVGSGRAGEQFF
.	TRBJ2-5	.	TRBV12-3/TRBV12-4	TGTGCCAGCAGTCCCCATGGTCCTTCGGGGGAGACCCAGTACTTC	CASSPHGPSGETQYF
few	TRBJ2-1	.	TRBV25-1	TGTGCCAGCAGTGAACCCCTATACAGCTCCTACAATGAGCAGTTCTTC	CASSEPLYSSYNEQFF
.	TRBJ2-2	.	TRBV5-1	TGCGCCAGCCAACAAGCGAACACCGGGGAGCTGTTTTTT	CASQQANTGELFF
.	TRBJ2-2	TRBD1	TRBV2	TGTGCCAGCAAAGGTGGGGGACAGGCCCCCGCCGGGGAGCTGTTTTTT	CASKGGGQAPAGELFF
.	TRBJ2-1	.	TRBV20-1	TGCAGTGCTGGTGCTAATGAGCAGTTCTTC	CSAGANEQFF
.	TRBJ2-2	TRBD2	TRBV20-1	TGCAGTGCTAGAGTACTAGCGGGAAGGGCCGGGGAGCTGTTTTTT	CSARVLAGRAGELFF
.	TRBJ2-1	TRBD1	TRBV11-3	TGTGCCAGCAGCTTAGATTGGTGGGGACAGGGGCCCTACAATGAGCAGTTCTTC	CASSLDWWGQGPYNEQFF
few	TRBJ2-2	.	TRBV7-2	TGTGCCAGCAGCTTATCACTAGGAGTGAGCCCCGGGGAGCTGTTTTTT	CASSLSLGVSPGELFF
few	TRBJ2-1	.	TRBV10-3	TGTGCCATCAGTGCGCCTGGGACCCCCCATGAGCAGTTCTTC	CAISAPGTPHEQFF
few	TRBJ2-7	.	TRBV20-1	TGCAGTGCTAGAGGGACTAACTACGAGCAGTACTTC	CSARGTNYEQYF
.	TRBJ2-7	TRBD2	TRBV27	TGTGCCAGCAGTTCAATCATAGCGGGAGGGCCCCGTCCCTACGAGCAGTACTTC	CASSSIIAGGPRPYEQYF
.	TRBJ2-2	TRBD2	TRBV4-1	TGCGCCAGCAGCAAGCCGAGGGGGGGGCCTAGCGGGGCTACCGGGGAGCTGTTTTTT	CASSKPRGGPSGATGELFF
.	TRBJ2-1	.	TRBV20-1	TGCAGTGCCGCCTTTTACAATGAGCAGTTCTTC	CSAAFYNEQFF
.	TRBJ2-1	.	TRBV20-1	TGCAGTGCTAAGGAGACTAGCTCCTACAATGAGCAGTTCTTC	CSAKETSSYNEQFF
few	TRBJ1-2	.	TRBV7-9	TGTGCCAGCAGCCAACAGGTTAACTATGGCTACACCTTC	CASSQQVNYGYTF
.	TRBJ2-5	TRBD2	TRBV12-3/TRBV12-4	TGTGCCAGCAGTTCCGCTTCGACTAGCGGGGCATGGGAGACCCAGTACTTC	CASSSASTSGAWETQYF
.	TRBJ2-1	TRBD1	TRBV20-1	TGCCTCTGGCGGCAGGGGGCGAACAATGAGCAGTTCTTC	CLWRQGANNEQFF
.	TRBJ2-1	TRBD2	TRBV5-1	TGCGCCAGCAGCTTCGTTAGCGGGGGGGCCTACAATGAGCAGTTCTTC	CASSFVSGGAYNEQFF
few	TRBJ1-4	.	TRBV2	TGTGCCAGCAGAACACAGGGAGCAACTAATGAAAAACTGTTTTTT	CASRTQGATNEKLFF
.	TRBJ2-2	TRBD1	TRBV18	TGTGCCAGCTCAAAGCGGACAGGTCGAAGCGGGGAGCTGTTTTTT	CASSKRTGRSGELFF
.	TRBJ1-1	.	TRBV16	TGTGCCAGCAGCCAATCCACAGTGCAGAGAACTGAAGCTTTCTTT	CASSQSTVQRTEAFF
few	TRBJ1-1	.	TRBV6-1	TGTGCCAGCAGTCCTTCCAGGGACGCTGAAGCTTTCTTT	CASSPSRDAEAFF
.	TRBJ2-7	TRBD2	TRBV2	TGTGCCAGCCGTTCTAGCGGGAGGGGAGATGAGCAGTACTTC	CASRSSGRGDEQYF
few	TRBJ2-1	TRBD2	TRBV12-3/TRBV12-4	TGTGCCAGCAGTGACGGGACTAGCGGGACAAATGAGCAGTTCTTC	CASSDGTSGTNEQFF
few	TRBJ2-6	TRBD1	TRBV12-3/TRBV12-4	TGTGCCAGCGCCCTGACAGGGGCTGGGGCCAACGTCCTGACTTTC	CASALTGAGANVLTF
.	TRBJ2-7	TRBD2	TRBV12-3/TRBV12-4	TGTGCCAGCAGTTTAAGGCTAGCGGGTCACGAGCAGTACTTC	CASSLRLAGHEQYF
.	TRBJ2-4	.	TRBV28	TGTGCCAGCAGTTTGAGCTTGGTTCTCTTAGCCAAAAACATTCAGTACTTC	CASSLSLVLLAKNIQYF
many	TRBJ2-3	.	TRBV14	TGTGCCAGCAGCCCCAAGGCCCAGCGGACCTCAGCGGATACGCAGTATTTT	CASSPKAQRTSADTQYF
.	TRBJ2-3	.	TRBV12-3/TRBV12-4	TGTGCCAGCAGTTTACACGGGGGTGGAGGGGATACGCAGTATTTT	CASSLHGGGGDTQYF
few	TRBJ1-5	.	TRBV2	TGTGCCAGCAGTGGAGAAAATAATCAGCCCCAGCATTTT	CASSGENNQPQHF
.	TRBJ2-7	TRBD2	TRBV18	TGTGCCAGCTCACCAGTGACTAGCGGCTACGAGCAGTACTTC	CASSPVTSGYEQYF
few	TRBJ1-2	.	TRBV3-1	TGTGCCAGCAGCCAAGAGACCTCCTATTTGCACATAAGCTACACCTTC	CASSQETSYLHISYTF
few	TRBJ2-7	.	TRBV29-1	TGCAGCGCAGGACAGTCCAACTACGAGCAGTACTTC	CSAGQSNYEQYF
few	TRBJ2-7	TRBD2	TRBV7-8	TGTGCCAGCAGCCTAGAAGCGGGGGTGACCGAGCAGTACTTC	CASSLEAGVTEQYF
.	TRBJ2-7	TRBD2	TRBV12-3/TRBV12-4	TGTGCCAGCAGTTTAACTAGCGGGAGGAAGTACTTC	CASSLTSGRKYF
.	TRBJ2-3	TRBD1	TRBV27	TGTGCCAGCACTCCGATAGGGACAGGGGATTCGGATACGCAGTATTTT	CASTPIGTGDSDTQYF
few	TRBJ2-3	TRBD2	TRBV7-9	TGTGCCAGCAGCTGGGGGACTAGCGGTAGCACAGATACGCAGTATTTT	CASSWGTSGSTDTQYF
.	TRBJ2-3	.	TRBV25-1	TGTGCCAGCAAGAAGAGGGGAACCACAGATACGCAGTATTTT	CASKKRGTTDTQYF
once	TRBJ2-2	.	TRBV2	TGTGCCAGCAGTGCGAGGCACGCGAACACCGGGGAGCTGTTTTTT	CASSARHANTGELFF
few	TRBJ1-6	TRBD1	TRBV6-2/TRBV6-3	TGTGCCAGCAGGCGACAGGGGCAAGATTCACCCCTCCACTTT	CASRRQGQDSPLHF
.	TRBJ2-2	TRBD2	TRBV10-3	TGTGCCAGCTCCAGCGGGAGTGGAGCTGGCGGGGAGCTGTTTTTT	CASSSGSGAGGELFF
few	TRBJ2-3	TRBD2	TRBV29-1	TGCAGCGTGATCAGGACTAGCGGGAGAACAGATACGCAGTATTTT	CSVIRTSGRTDTQYF
.	TRBJ2-3	.	TRBV4-1	TGCGCCAGCTCCCAAGGTGGGAAGACAGATACGCAGTATTTT	CASSQGGKTDTQYF
.	TRBJ2-3	.	TRBV20-1	TGCAGTGCTAGCGGGAGTGTGACAGATACGCAGTATTTT	CSASGSVTDTQYF
few	TRBJ2-1	TRBD2	TRBV7-6	TGTGCCAGCAGCCCGGGGGGACTAGCGGGAGCCTCCTACAATGAGCAGTTCTTC	CASSPGGLAGASYNEQFF
few	TRBJ1-1	.	TRBV6-1	TGTGCCACCTACCTTGGACCCTTGAACACTGAAGCTTTCTTT	CATYLGPLNTEAFF
few	TRBJ2-4	.	TRBV7-8	TGTGCCAGCAGCTTCAAAAACATTCAGTACTTC	CASSFKNIQYF
few	TRBJ1-1	.	TRBV4-1	TGCGCCAGCAGCCAGGGACCGACCCTGAACACTGAAGCTTTCTTT	CASSQGPTLNTEAFF
few	TRBJ2-2	.	TRBV20-1	TGCAGTGCTAGTATCCCTAGCACCTCGAACACCGGGGAGCTGTTTTTT	CSASIPSTSNTGELFF
few	TRBJ1-5	.	TRBV6-2/TRBV6-3	TGTGCCAGCAGTGCGGACGCGGGTCAGCCCCAGCATTTT	CASSADAGQPQHF
few	TRBJ1-5	.	TRBV5-1	TGCGCCAGCATCAAGAGAGGCAAACATAGCAATCAGCCCCAGCATTTT	CASIKRGKHSNQPQHF